This is a list of T cell receptor beta chains from one sample in a study of CD8 T cells in ankylosing spondylitis. In TCRdb, the 5' RACE reads were re-called with MiXCR into one record per CDR3 protein. The sample records about 240,000 distinct CDR3 sequences, over 8.5% being singletons. The sample was blood, either unsorted or a sorted T cell fraction (not recorded which). The receptors were sampled from a male donor with ankylosing spondylitis or in good health (not recorded which). CDR3s include the opening cysteine and the closing phenylalanine or tryptophan. D genes are given only for firm matches.

CDR3aa: CATVDVRGQIGDEQYF
d_gene: TRBD1
v_gene: TRBV15
j_gene: TRBJ2-7

CDR3aa: CASSPPVRDYEQYF
d_gene: -
v_gene: TRBV7-9
j_gene: TRBJ2-7

CDR3aa: CSVDGGLTGELFF
d_gene: -
v_gene: TRBV29-1
j_gene: TRBJ2-2

CDR3aa: CSAPDREATEAFF
d_gene: TRBD1
v_gene: TRBV20-1
j_gene: TRBJ1-1

CDR3aa: CASSFGGGYTF
d_gene: -
v_gene: TRBV13
j_gene: TRBJ1-2

CDR3aa: CASSPEWRTDTQYF
d_gene: -
v_gene: TRBV12-3/TRBV12-4
j_gene: TRBJ2-3

CDR3aa: CASSLGGQRGFTDTQYF
d_gene: -
v_gene: TRBV6-1
j_gene: TRBJ2-3

CDR3aa: CATSRDDSGFLETQYF
d_gene: -
v_gene: TRBV15
j_gene: TRBJ2-5

CDR3aa: CASSVGSKLSGANVLTF
d_gene: -
v_gene: TRBV9
j_gene: TRBJ2-6

CDR3aa: CASSLQGANQPQHF
d_gene: TRBD1
v_gene: TRBV5-1
j_gene: TRBJ1-5

CDR3aa: CASSQETAKQKAFF
d_gene: -
v_gene: TRBV4-1
j_gene: TRBJ1-1

CDR3aa: CATSRLDKNIQYF
d_gene: -
v_gene: TRBV15
j_gene: TRBJ2-4

CDR3aa: CASSHRGRGYEQYF
d_gene: TRBD2
v_gene: TRBV16
j_gene: TRBJ2-7

CDR3aa: CASSRQGTKIEAFF
d_gene: -
v_gene: TRBV4-1
j_gene: TRBJ1-1

CDR3aa: CASSLRGSGQGKRNEQFF
d_gene: -
v_gene: TRBV7-3
j_gene: TRBJ2-1

CDR3aa: CATSRAPPGEGRDEQFF
d_gene: -
v_gene: TRBV15
j_gene: TRBJ2-1

CDR3aa: CASSLAILLSYNEQFF
d_gene: -
v_gene: TRBV7-9
j_gene: TRBJ2-1

CDR3aa: CASSLTGTGHNEQFF
d_gene: TRBD1
v_gene: TRBV5-5
j_gene: TRBJ2-1

CDR3aa: CASSFSGPNYGYTF
d_gene: -
v_gene: TRBV6-5
j_gene: TRBJ1-2

CDR3aa: CASSFSTGVTDTQYF
d_gene: TRBD1
v_gene: TRBV28
j_gene: TRBJ2-3

CDR3aa: CASSATWGPNIQYF
d_gene: -
v_gene: TRBV28
j_gene: TRBJ2-4

CDR3aa: CASSELFQETQYF
d_gene: -
v_gene: TRBV6-1
j_gene: TRBJ2-5

CDR3aa: CASSQVAGVSYGYTF
d_gene: -
v_gene: TRBV4-2
j_gene: TRBJ1-2

CDR3aa: CSASRGAVGEQFF
d_gene: -
v_gene: TRBV20-1
j_gene: TRBJ2-1

CDR3aa: CASSQVHGQLAKNIQYF
d_gene: -
v_gene: TRBV7-9
j_gene: TRBJ2-4

CDR3aa: CSVRSGQGSPLHF
d_gene: TRBD1
v_gene: TRBV29-1
j_gene: TRBJ1-6

CDR3aa: CSAGFTGSYNSPLHF
d_gene: -
v_gene: TRBV20-1
j_gene: TRBJ1-6

CDR3aa: CASSLAGVGYEQYF
d_gene: TRBD2
v_gene: TRBV6-1
j_gene: TRBJ2-7

CDR3aa: CASSPGQISTDTQYF
d_gene: TRBD1
v_gene: TRBV5-1
j_gene: TRBJ2-3

CDR3aa: CASSLDDIIGGELFF
d_gene: -
v_gene: TRBV7-2
j_gene: TRBJ2-2

CDR3aa: CSAEGRGRTDTQYF
d_gene: -
v_gene: TRBV20-1
j_gene: TRBJ2-3

CDR3aa: CASSLAQLNEQFF
d_gene: -
v_gene: TRBV12-3/TRBV12-4
j_gene: TRBJ2-1

CDR3aa: CSARDWGSYTDTQYF
d_gene: -
v_gene: TRBV20-1
j_gene: TRBJ2-3

CDR3aa: CASSLEGRGLDEQFF
d_gene: -
v_gene: TRBV5-1
j_gene: TRBJ2-1

CDR3aa: CASAPTGMNTEAFF
d_gene: -
v_gene: TRBV5-1
j_gene: TRBJ1-1

CDR3aa: CSGIAGGTGELFF
d_gene: TRBD2
v_gene: TRBV20-1
j_gene: TRBJ2-2

CDR3aa: CASSIRPQAAGELFF
d_gene: -
v_gene: TRBV19
j_gene: TRBJ2-2

CDR3aa: CAISDKGTEAFF
d_gene: -
v_gene: TRBV10-3
j_gene: TRBJ1-1

CDR3aa: CASRRQTGNYNSPLHF
d_gene: TRBD1
v_gene: TRBV12-3/TRBV12-4
j_gene: TRBJ1-6

CDR3aa: CASRWAENNEQFF
d_gene: -
v_gene: TRBV10-2
j_gene: TRBJ2-1

CDR3aa: CSVPLTSGGQTVGLTDTQYF
d_gene: TRBD2
v_gene: TRBV29-1
j_gene: TRBJ2-3

CDR3aa: CASGLNEQFF
d_gene: -
v_gene: TRBV12-3/TRBV12-4
j_gene: TRBJ2-1

CDR3aa: CSAGQGIGQPQHF
d_gene: -
v_gene: TRBV29-1
j_gene: TRBJ1-5

CDR3aa: CASSYTGTEQYF
d_gene: -
v_gene: TRBV12-3/TRBV12-4
j_gene: TRBJ2-7

CDR3aa: CASTISGWVGANVLTF
d_gene: -
v_gene: TRBV7-9
j_gene: TRBJ2-6

CDR3aa: CASSLDSTGTEAFF
d_gene: -
v_gene: TRBV5-1
j_gene: TRBJ1-1

CDR3aa: CASSLTGTQSYEQYF
d_gene: -
v_gene: TRBV27
j_gene: TRBJ2-7

CDR3aa: CASSQGLAGVLETQYF
d_gene: TRBD2
v_gene: TRBV5-1
j_gene: TRBJ2-5

CDR3aa: CASSNGGGEQYF
d_gene: -
v_gene: TRBV6-6
j_gene: TRBJ2-7

CDR3aa: CSAIRGTGELFF
d_gene: -
v_gene: TRBV29-1
j_gene: TRBJ2-2

CDR3aa: CASSLEGNGNQPQHF
d_gene: -
v_gene: TRBV5-1
j_gene: TRBJ1-5

CDR3aa: CASSPEAGIQETQYF
d_gene: -
v_gene: TRBV12-3/TRBV12-4
j_gene: TRBJ2-5

CDR3aa: CASSQVLSNTEAFF
d_gene: -
v_gene: TRBV3-1
j_gene: TRBJ1-1

CDR3aa: CASSLSQISYNSPLHF
d_gene: -
v_gene: TRBV7-9
j_gene: TRBJ1-6

CDR3aa: CASGPLNLKKRNEQFF
d_gene: -
v_gene: TRBV12-5
j_gene: TRBJ2-1

CDR3aa: CASSGGLYGADTEAFF
d_gene: -
v_gene: TRBV5-1
j_gene: TRBJ1-1

CDR3aa: CASSLLAGSDEQYF
d_gene: TRBD2
v_gene: TRBV5-1
j_gene: TRBJ2-7

CDR3aa: CASSRGPDTDTQYF
d_gene: -
v_gene: TRBV6-4
j_gene: TRBJ2-3

CDR3aa: CATSTALTTDTQYF
d_gene: -
v_gene: TRBV15
j_gene: TRBJ2-3